One and the same sample provided the 12 T cell receptor beta chains below, sequenced in a study of shared clonotypes between healthy human individuals. TCRdb's table, derived via immunoSEQ multiplex PCR, lists solely in-frame clones and lacks some. This sample has 1.6 million or so clones, with about 96% found just once. Sequencing input: naive CD4+ T cells sorted from blood. Subset meaning: CD45RA+ positively selected. The receptors come from a man aged 30 to 45 in good health.

The chain carries TRBV6-6 and TRBJ2-7, with 9 positions matching TRBD2. V shed 0 bases, J shed 5 bases, and the junction held 5 bases outside the gene matches. CDR3 size: 15 residues. Germline CDR1 reads MNHNY; CDR2 reads SVGAGI (reference sequence). CDR3: CASSYSTAGGNEQYF. As DNA, the CDR3 is TGTGCCAGCAGTTACTCGACAGCGGGAGGTAACGAGCAGTACTTC.

V and J are TRBV7-8 and TRBJ2-1; TRBD2 matches 9 bases. CDR1 is SGHVS and CDR2 is FQNEAQ in the germline V gene. V lost 4 bases, J lost 9 bases, and 10 bases stayed unmatched. The CDR3 totals 15 residues. The CDR3 region is CASSYVRSGSFEQFF. The CDR3 coding sequence is TGTGCCAGCAGCTATGTCCGTAGCGGGAGTTTTGAGCAGTTCTTC.

The chain couples TRBV5-4 to TRBJ2-7; TRBD1 aligns across 10 bases. Trimming took 2 bases from V and 2 from J; bases not matched to a gene: 4. Germline V gives CDR1 SGHNT, CDR2 YYREEE (reference sequence). CDR3 length: 15 residues. This CDR3 reads CASSFRTGGTYEQYF. CDR3 sequence (DNA): TGTGCCAGCAGCTTCAGGACAGGGGGGACCTACGAGCAGTACTTC.

The chain uses TRBV13 and TRBJ2-1; TRBD1 matches at 10 bases. CDR1 PRHDT and CDR2 FYEKMQ come from the germline V gene (reference sequence). The CDR3 extends over 18 amino acids. With V trimmed by 2 bases and J by 7 bases, 14 bases remained unmatched. CDR3 in amino acids: CASSLSPFRDRGVNEQFF. The CDR3 bases are TGTGCCAGCAGCTTAAGCCCCTTCCGGGACAGGGGAGTAAATGAGCAGTTCTTC. The variable domain in full, with the rest retrieved from reference TRBV13 and TRBJ2-1, is AAGVIQSPRHLIKEKRETATLKCYPIPRHDTVYWYQQGPGQDPQFLISFYEKMQSDKGSIPDRFSAQQFSDYHSELNMSSLELGDSALYFCASSLSPFRDRGVNEQFFGPGTRLTVL.

The chain couples TRBV10-1 to TRBJ1-5; a possible D gene is TRBD1 (5 bases). CDR1 is WNHNN and CDR2 is SYGVQD in the germline V gene (reference sequence). This CDR3 has 19 amino acids. V was pared by 0 bases and J by 3 bases, with 21 bases between. CDR3 region: CASSESTVFYRQYNQPQHF. The CDR3 DNA follows: TGCGCCAGCAGTGAGTCGACGGTGTTTTACCGACAGTACAATCAGCCCCAGCATTTT.

The gene calls are TRBV11-2 and TRBJ2-5, with D uncertain. CDR1 and CDR2 (germline): SGHAT, FQNNGV. Trimming stripped 2 bases from V and 4 bases from J, with 17 bases between. The CDR3 consists of 16 residues. CDR3 sequence reads: CASSLPLRQFPETQYF. As DNA, the CDR3 is TGTGCCAGCAGCTTACCACTGCGCCAGTTCCCAGAGACCCAGTACTTC.

This clone has just one count. The chain uses TRBV28 and TRBJ2-3, with a weak D call TRBD1 (6 bases). In germline, CDR1 is MDHEN, CDR2 SYDVKM. Trimming left V 5 bases short and J 0 bases short, with 24 bases between. The CDR3 is made up of 19 amino acids. The CDR3 nucleotides read TGTGCCAGCAGTCCCTATAGGGGGACGGGGCCGCGGAGCACAGATACGCAGTATTTT. Translated, it gives CASSPYRGTGPRSTDTQYF.

The chain is built from TRBV29-1 and TRBJ2-2; perhaps TRBD1 as D (7 bases). Deletions cut 7 bases from V and 3 bases from J, with 15 bases between. The CDR3 spans 14 residues. Germline lookup yields CDR1 SQVTM and CDR2 ANQGSEA. CDR3 in amino acids: CSARRGPDTGELFF. CDR3 nucleotide sequence: TGCAGCGCCCGGAGGGGGCCTGACACCGGGGAGCTGTTTTTT.

The rearrangement uses TRBV5-6 and TRBJ2-1; 8 bases fit TRBD2. The CDR3 spans 15 residues. V shed 0 bases, J shed 8 bases, and the junction held 7 bases outside the gene matches. Germline values: CDR1 SGHDT, CDR2 YYEEEE. CDR3 DNA sequence: TGTGCCAGCAGCTTGGTCGGGAGGGCCCGGTATGAGCAGTTCTTC. Translating gives CASSLVGRARYEQFF. Drawing the rest from reference TRBV5-6 and TRBJ2-1, the complete variable domain is DAGVTQSPTHLIKTRGQQVTLRCSPKSGHDTVSWYQQALGQGPQFIFQYYEEEERQRGNFPDRFSGHQFPNYSSELNVNALLLGDSALYLCASSLVGRARYEQFFGPGTRLTVL.

J is TRBJ2-7 and V is TRBV11-3; D is undetermined. Trimming pared 5 bases from V and 6 bases from J, leaving 14 bases between. This CDR3 contains 13 residues. Looked up from germline, CDR1 is SGHNT and CDR2 is YENEEA. The CDR3 sequence: CASSLSLGREQYF. CDR3 nucleotides: TGTGCCAGCAGCCTCAGTTTGGGCCGCGAGCAGTACTTC.

The V gene is TRBV4-1, the J gene TRBJ2-3; TRBD2 matches at 10 bases. V was pared by 1 base and J by 4 bases, with 2 bases of the junction left unmatched. The CDR3 loop spans 15 amino acids. Germline CDR1 reads MGHRA; CDR2 reads YSYEKL. Here the CDR3 DNA reads TGCGCCAGCAGCCAAGCGAGCGGGAGGGCAGATACGCAGTATTTT. As protein: CASSQASGRADTQYF.

Remarks on this clone: Other DNA sequences from this sample encode an identical CDR3 as well. The chain combines TRBV7-9 with TRBJ2-3; 10 bases agree with TRBD2. Germline CDR1 is SEHNR and CDR2 is FQNEAQ (reference sequence). This CDR3 has 16 amino acids. The trim removed 5 bases at V and 0 bases at J, leaving 5 bases unmatched. CDR3 coding DNA: TGTGCCAGCAGCCGGACTAGCGGATTAAGCACAGATACGCAGTATTTT. Translated, it gives CASSRTSGLSTDTQYF. The complete variable domain, with remaining parts taken from reference TRBV7-9 and TRBJ2-3, reads DTGVSQNPRHKITKRGQNVTFRCDPISEHNRLYWYRQTLGQGPEFLTYFQNEAQLEKSRLLSDRFSAERPKGSFSTLEIQRTEQGDSAMYLCASSRTSGLSTDTQYFGPGTRLTVL.